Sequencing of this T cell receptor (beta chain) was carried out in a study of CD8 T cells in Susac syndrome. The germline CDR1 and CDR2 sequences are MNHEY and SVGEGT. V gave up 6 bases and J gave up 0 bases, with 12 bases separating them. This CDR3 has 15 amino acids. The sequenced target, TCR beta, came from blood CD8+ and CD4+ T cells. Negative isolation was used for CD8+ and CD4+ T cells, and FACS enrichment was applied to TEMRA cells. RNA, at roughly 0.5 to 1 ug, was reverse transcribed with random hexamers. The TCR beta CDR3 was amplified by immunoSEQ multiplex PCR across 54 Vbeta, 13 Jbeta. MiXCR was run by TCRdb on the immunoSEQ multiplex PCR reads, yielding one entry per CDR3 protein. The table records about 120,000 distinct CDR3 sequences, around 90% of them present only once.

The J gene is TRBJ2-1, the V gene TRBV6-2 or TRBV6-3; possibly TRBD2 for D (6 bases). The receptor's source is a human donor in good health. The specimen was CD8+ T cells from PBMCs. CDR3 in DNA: TGTGCCAGCAGCCCCGACGGGAGCTCCTACAATGAGCAGTTCTTC. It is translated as CASSPDGSSYNEQFF.